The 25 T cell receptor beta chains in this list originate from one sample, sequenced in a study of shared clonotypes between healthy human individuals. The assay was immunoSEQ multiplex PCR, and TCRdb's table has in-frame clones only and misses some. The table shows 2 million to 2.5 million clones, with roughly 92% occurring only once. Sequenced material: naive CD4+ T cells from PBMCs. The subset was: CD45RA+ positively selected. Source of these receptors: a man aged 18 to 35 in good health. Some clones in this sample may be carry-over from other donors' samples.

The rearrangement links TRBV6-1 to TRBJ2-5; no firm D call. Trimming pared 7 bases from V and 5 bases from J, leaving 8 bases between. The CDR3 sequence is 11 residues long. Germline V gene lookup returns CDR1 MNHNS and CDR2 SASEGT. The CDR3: CASTLGETQYF. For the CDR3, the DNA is TGTGCCAGCACCCTAGGGGAGACCCAGTACTTC.

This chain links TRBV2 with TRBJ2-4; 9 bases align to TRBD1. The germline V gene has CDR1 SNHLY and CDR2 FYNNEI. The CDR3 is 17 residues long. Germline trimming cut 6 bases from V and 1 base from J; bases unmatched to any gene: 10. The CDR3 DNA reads TGTGCCAGCAGGACAGGGGGGTCCCAGGGGGCCAAAAACATTCAGTACTTC. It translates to CASRTGGSQGAKNIQYF.

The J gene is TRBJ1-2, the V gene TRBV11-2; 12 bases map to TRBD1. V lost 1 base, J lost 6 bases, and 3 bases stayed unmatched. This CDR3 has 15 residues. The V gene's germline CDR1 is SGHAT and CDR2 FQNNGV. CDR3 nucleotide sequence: TGTGCCAGCAGCTTAGCCGGGACAGGGGGCCATGGCTACACCTTC. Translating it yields CASSLAGTGGHGYTF.

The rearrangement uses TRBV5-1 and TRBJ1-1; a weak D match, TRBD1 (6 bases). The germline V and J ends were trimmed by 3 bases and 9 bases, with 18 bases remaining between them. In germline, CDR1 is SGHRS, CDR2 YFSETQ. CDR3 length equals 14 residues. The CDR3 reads CASSSSQSDSKAFF. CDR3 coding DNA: TGCGCCAGCAGCTCCTCACAATCGGACAGCAAAGCTTTCTTT.

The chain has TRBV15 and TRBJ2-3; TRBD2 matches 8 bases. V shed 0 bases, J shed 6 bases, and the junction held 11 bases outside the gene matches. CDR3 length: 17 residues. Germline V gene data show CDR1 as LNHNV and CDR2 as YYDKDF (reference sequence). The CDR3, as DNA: TGTGCCACCAGCAGAGATCTTTTAGCGGGGCTCCACGATACGCAGTATTTT. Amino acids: CATSRDLLAGLHDTQYF.

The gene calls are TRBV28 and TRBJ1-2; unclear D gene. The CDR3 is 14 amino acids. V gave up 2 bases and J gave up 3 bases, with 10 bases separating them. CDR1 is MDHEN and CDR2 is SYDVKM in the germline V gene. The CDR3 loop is CASSLTGRYYGYTF. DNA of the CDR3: TGTGCCAGCAGTTTAACCGGCCGCTACTATGGCTACACCTTC.

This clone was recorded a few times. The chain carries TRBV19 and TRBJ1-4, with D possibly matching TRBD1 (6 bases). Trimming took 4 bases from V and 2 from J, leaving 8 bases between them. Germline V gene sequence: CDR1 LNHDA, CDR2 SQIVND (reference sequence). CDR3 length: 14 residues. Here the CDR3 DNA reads TGTGCCAGTAGTACTAGGGGGACTAATGAAAAACTGTTTTTT. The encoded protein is CASSTRGTNEKLFF.

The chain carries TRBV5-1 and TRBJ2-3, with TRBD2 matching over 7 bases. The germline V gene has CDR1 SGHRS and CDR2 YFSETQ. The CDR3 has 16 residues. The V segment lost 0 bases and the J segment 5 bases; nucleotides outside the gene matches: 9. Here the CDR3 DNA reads TGCGCCAGCAGCTTGGCCGGCGGGAGTAGAGGAGATACGCAGTATTTT. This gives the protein CASSLAGGSRGDTQYF. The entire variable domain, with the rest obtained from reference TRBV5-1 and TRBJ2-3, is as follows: KAGVTQTPRYLIKTRGQQVTLSCSPISGHRSVSWYQQTPGQGLQFLFEYFSETQRNKGNFPGRFSGRQFSNSRSEMNVSTLELGDSALYLCASSLAGGSRGDTQYFGPGTRLTVL.

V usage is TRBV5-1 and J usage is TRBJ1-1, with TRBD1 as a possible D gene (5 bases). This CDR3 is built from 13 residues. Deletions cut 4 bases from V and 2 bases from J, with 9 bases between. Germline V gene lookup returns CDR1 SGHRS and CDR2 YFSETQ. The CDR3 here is CASSQGTNTEAFF. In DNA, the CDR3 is TGCGCCAGCAGCCAGGGAACTAACACTGAAGCTTTCTTT.

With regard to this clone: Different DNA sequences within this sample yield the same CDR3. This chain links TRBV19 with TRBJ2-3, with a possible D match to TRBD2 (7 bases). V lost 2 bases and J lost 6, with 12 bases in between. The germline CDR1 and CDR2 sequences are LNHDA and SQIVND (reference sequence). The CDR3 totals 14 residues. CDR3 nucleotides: TGTGCCAGTAGTATAAGGGGGGGGACGGATACGCAGTATTTT. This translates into CASSIRGGTDTQYF.

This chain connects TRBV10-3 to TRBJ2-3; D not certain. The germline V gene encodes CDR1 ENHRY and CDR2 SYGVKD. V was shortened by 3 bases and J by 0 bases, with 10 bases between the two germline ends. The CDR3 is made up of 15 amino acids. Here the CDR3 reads CAISEAGSSTDTQYF. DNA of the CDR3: TGTGCCATCAGTGAAGCTGGCTCTAGCACAGATACGCAGTATTTT.

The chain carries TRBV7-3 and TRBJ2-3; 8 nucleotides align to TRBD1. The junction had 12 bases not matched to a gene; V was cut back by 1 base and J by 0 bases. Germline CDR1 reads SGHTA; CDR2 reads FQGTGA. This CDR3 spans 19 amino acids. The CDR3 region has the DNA TGTGCCAGCAGCTTAATCGGGACAGGACTACCTACTAGCACAGATACGCAGTATTTT. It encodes CASSLIGTGLPTSTDTQYF.

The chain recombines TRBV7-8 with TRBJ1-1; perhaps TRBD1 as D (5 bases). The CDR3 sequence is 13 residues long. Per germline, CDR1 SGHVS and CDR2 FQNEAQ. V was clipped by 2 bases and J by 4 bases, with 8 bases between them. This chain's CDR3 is CASSLSGATEAFF. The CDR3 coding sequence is TGTGCCAGCAGCTTATCTGGGGCCACTGAAGCTTTCTTT.

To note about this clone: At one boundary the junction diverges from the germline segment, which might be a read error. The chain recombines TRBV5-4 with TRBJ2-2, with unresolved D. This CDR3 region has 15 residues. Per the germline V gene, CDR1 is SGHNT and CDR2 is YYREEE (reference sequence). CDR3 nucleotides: TGTGCCAGCAGCCTGGGCCTAATGAACAACGGGGAGCTGTTTTTT. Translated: CASSLGLMNNGELFF.

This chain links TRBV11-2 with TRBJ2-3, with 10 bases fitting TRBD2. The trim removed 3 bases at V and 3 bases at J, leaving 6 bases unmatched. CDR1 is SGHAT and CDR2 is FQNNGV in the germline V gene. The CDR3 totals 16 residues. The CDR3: CASSFYLAGVTDTQYF. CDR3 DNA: TGTGCCAGCAGCTTTTACCTAGCGGGAGTTACAGATACGCAGTATTTT. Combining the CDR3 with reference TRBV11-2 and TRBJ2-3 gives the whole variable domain EAGVAQSPRYKIIEKRQSVAFWCNPISGHATLYWYQQILGQGPKLLIQFQNNGVVDDSQLPKDRFSAERLKGVDSTLKIQPAKLEDSAVYLCASSFYLAGVTDTQYFGPGTRLTVL.

CDR3 DNA: TGTGCCAGCAGCCCCTCATTCCTGAGCACCGGGGAGCTGTTTTTT. Translating it yields CASSPSFLSTGELFF. This chain connects TRBV7-7 to TRBJ2-2; D remains ambiguous. Germline CDR1 SSHAT, CDR2 FNYEAQ (reference sequence). Trimming removed 5 bases from V and 4 bases from J, with 14 bases in between. There are 15 residues in the CDR3.

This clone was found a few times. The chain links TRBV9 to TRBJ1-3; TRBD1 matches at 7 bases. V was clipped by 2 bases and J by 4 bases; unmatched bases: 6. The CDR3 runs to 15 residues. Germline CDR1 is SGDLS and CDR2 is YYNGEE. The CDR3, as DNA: TGTGCCAGCAGCGTTTTTACAGGGGTAGGAAACACCATATATTTT. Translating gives CASSVFTGVGNTIYF. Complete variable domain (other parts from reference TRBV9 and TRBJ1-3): DSGVTQTPKHLITATGQRVTLRCSPRSGDLSVYWYQQSLDQGLQFLIQYYNGEERAKGNILERFSAQQFPDLHSELNLSSLELGDSALYFCASSVFTGVGNTIYFGEGSWLTVV.

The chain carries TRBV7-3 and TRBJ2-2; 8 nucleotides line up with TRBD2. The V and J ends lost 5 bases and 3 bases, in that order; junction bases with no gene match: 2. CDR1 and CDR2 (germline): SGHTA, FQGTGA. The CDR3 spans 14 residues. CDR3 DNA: TGTGCCAGCAGCGTTAGCGGGGACACCGGGGAGCTGTTTTTT. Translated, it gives CASSVSGDTGELFF.

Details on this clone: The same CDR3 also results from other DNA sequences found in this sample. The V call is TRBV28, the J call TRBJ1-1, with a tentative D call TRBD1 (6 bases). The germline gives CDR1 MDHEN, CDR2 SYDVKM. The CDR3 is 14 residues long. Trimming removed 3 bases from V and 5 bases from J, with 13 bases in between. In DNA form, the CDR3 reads TGTGCCAGCAGTTTGGGGGGCGCGGGGACTGAAGCTTTCTTT. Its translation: CASSLGGAGTEAFF.

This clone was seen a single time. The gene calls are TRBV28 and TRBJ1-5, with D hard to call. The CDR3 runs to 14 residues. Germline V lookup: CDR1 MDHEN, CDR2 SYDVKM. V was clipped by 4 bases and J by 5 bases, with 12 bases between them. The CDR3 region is CASSWVAPDQPQHF. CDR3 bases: TGTGCCAGCAGTTGGGTTGCACCCGATCAGCCCCAGCATTTT.

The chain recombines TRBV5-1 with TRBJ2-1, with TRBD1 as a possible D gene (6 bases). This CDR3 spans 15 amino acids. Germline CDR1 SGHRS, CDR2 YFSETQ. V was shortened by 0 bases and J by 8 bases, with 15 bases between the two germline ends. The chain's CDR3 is CASSLGGQFFHEQFF. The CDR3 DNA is TGCGCCAGCAGCTTGGGAGGACAGTTTTTCCATGAGCAGTTCTTC.

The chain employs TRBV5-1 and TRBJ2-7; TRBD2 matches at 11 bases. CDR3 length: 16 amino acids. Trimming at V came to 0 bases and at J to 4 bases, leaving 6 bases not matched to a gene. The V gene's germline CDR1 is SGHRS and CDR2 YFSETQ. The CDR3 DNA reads TGCGCCAGCAGCTTGGCCGGTGGACTAGCGGGTTACGAGCAGTACTTC. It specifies CASSLAGGLAGYEQYF.

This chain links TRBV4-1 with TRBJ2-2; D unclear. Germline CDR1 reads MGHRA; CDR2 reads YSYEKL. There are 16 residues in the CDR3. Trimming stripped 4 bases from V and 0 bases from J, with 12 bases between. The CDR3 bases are TGCGCCAGCAGCCTCCGGCCTCAGCCGAACACCGGGGAGCTGTTTTTT. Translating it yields CASSLRPQPNTGELFF.

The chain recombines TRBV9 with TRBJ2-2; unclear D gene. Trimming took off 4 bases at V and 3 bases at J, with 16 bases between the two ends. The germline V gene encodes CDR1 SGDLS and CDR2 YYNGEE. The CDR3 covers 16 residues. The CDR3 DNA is TGTGCCAGCAGCTCCCGTGGTAGAGCGCACACCGGGGAGCTGTTTTTT. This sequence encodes CASSSRGRAHTGELFF.

In DNA, the CDR3 is TGTGCCAGCAGGCTTACAGGGGACGGCTACACCTTC. It is translated as CASRLTGDGYTF. The chain employs TRBV6-1 and TRBJ1-2; 7 nucleotides align to TRBD1. The length of the CDR3 is 12 residues. CDR1 is MNHNS and CDR2 is SASEGT in the germline V gene. The V gene end was trimmed by 6 bases and the J gene end by 8 bases; junction bases not matched to a gene: 6.